These 2 T cell receptor beta chains share one sample of origin, sequenced in a study of shared clonotypes between healthy human individuals. Assay used: immunoSEQ multiplex PCR; TCRdb lists only in-frame clones, some missing. Here the sample spans under 2,000,000 clones, less than 95% being singletons. In the naive CD8 group, cells lacked CD45RO and were positively selected for CCR7, so terminally differentiated effector memory CD45RA+ cells were left out. The sequenced material came from naive CD8+ T cells sorted from blood. These TCRs come from a man between 18 and 29 years old in good health.

This rearrangement joins TRBV27 to TRBJ2-1, with a weak D call TRBD2 (6 bases). The V gene's germline CDR1 is MNHEY and CDR2 SMNVEV (reference sequence). The CDR3 runs 14 residues. V shed 6 bases and J shed 7 bases, with 16 bases lying between them. CDR3 region: CASSPWGGRNEQFF. CDR3 DNA: TGTGCCAGCAGCCCATGGGGAGGAAGGAATGAGCAGTTCTTC.

The rearrangement links TRBV13 to TRBJ2-5; D remains unclear. Germline CDR1 PRHDT, CDR2 FYEKMQ (reference sequence). The V end was cut by 5 bases, the J end by 5 bases, with 12 bases between. CDR3 size: 13 residues. In DNA, the CDR3 is TGTGCCAGCAGCCCTGGGATGGGGGAGACCCAGTACTTC. This translates into CASSPGMGETQYF. Combining the CDR3 with reference TRBV13 and TRBJ2-5 gives the whole variable domain AAGVIQSPRHLIKEKRETATLKCYPIPRHDTVYWYQQGPGQDPQFLISFYEKMQSDKGSIPDRFSAQQFSDYHSELNMSSLELGDSALYFCASSPGMGETQYFGPGTRLLVL.